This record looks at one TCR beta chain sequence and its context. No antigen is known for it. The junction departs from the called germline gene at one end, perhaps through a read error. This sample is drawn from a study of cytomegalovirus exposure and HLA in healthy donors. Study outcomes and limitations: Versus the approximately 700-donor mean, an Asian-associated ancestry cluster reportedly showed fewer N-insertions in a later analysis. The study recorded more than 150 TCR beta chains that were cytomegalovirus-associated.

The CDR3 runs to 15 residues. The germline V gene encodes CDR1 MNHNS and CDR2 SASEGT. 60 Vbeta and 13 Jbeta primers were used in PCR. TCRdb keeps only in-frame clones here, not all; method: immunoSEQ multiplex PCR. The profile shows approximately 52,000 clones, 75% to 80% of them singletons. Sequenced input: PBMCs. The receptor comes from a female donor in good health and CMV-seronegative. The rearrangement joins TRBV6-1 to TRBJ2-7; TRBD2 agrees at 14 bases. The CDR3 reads CAGSEGLAGVYEQYF. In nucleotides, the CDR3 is TGTGCCGGCAGTGAGGGACTAGCGGGAGTCTACGAGCAGTACTTC.